A single sample is the source of the 12 T cell receptor beta chains below, sequenced in a study of shared T cell receptors in the human thymus. The repertoire was sequenced with immunoSEQ multiplex PCR; TCRdb's copy has only in-frame clones and lacks some. The table shows hundreds of thousands of clones, with approximately 87% occurring only once. These data were likewise used in another study, on human thymus T cells.

The sequenced sample consisted of thymocytes. These receptors all stem from a boy younger than two with a congenital heart defect.

The chain uses TRBV6-5 and TRBJ1-5; D remains ambiguous. Germline-derived CDR1 and CDR2 are MNHEY and SVGAGI. The V gene lost 2 bases and the J gene lost 3 bases, with 5 bases spanning the gap. The CDR3 has 13 residues. This chain's CDR3 is CASSYTDNQPQHF. The DNA of the CDR3 is TGTGCCAGCAGTTACACAGACAATCAGCCCCAGCATTTT.

The J gene is TRBJ1-5, the V gene TRBV28; 7 bases fit TRBD1. Germline CDR1 reads MDHEN; CDR2 reads SYDVKM. The CDR3 length is 14 residues. Trimming cost V 8 bases and J 4 bases; bases outside gene matches: 8. The CDR3 DNA sequence: TGTGCCAGCCGTGGAGGGGGCCTTAATCAGCCCCAGCATTTT. Protein: CASRGGGLNQPQHF.

The rearrangement uses TRBV4-2 and TRBJ2-4; tentatively, D is TRBD1 (5 bases). V gave up 0 bases and J gave up 6 bases, with 6 bases separating them. This CDR3 contains 13 residues. Germline assignment: CDR1 LGHNA and CDR2 YNFKEQ. This CDR3 is CASSQDRVNIQYF. Here the CDR3 DNA reads TGTGCCAGCAGCCAAGACAGGGTAAACATTCAGTACTTC.

J is TRBJ2-7 and V is TRBV28, with D perhaps TRBD1 (5 bases). V lost 2 bases to trimming and J lost 5 bases, with 13 bases between them. The germline gives CDR1 MDHEN, CDR2 SYDVKM. This CDR3 comprises 14 residues. Here the CDR3 DNA reads TGTGCCAGCAGTTTACTGCAGGGTAAGAACGAGCAGTACTTC. It translates to CASSLLQGKNEQYF.

This clone was detected only once. The chain is built from TRBV9 and TRBJ2-5; a weak D match, TRBD2 (6 bases). The DNA matches TRBJ2-7 better at its end, which makes the J call doubtful. Germline values: CDR1 SGDLS, CDR2 YYNGEE. The CDR3 totals 18 residues. The CDR3 DNA reads as TGTGCCAGCAGTGACAGCATATGGGGGACTCCCAACTCCTACGAGCAGTACTTC. Translating gives CASSDSIWGTPNSYEQYF.

This clone appeared once. The chain recombines TRBV4-3 with TRBJ2-3, with TRBD2 matching over 15 bases. V lost 1 base to trimming and J lost 6 bases; unmatched junction nucleotides: 14. The germline V gene has CDR1 LGHNA and CDR2 YSLEER. CDR3 length: 20 residues. CDR3 bases: TGCGCCAGCAGCCAAGTATTCTTCCGGACTAGCGGGGGGGCCCGGGATACGCAGTATTTT. Protein product: CASSQVFFRTSGGARDTQYF.

This clone was seen a handful of times. The V gene is TRBV28, the J gene TRBJ1-3, with D unclear. The CDR3 totals 12 residues. Germline lookup yields CDR1 MDHEN and CDR2 SYDVKM. The V end lost 5 bases, the J end lost 7 bases, and 9 bases lay between the germline ends. CDR3 region: CASSPWLNTIYF. CDR3 bases: TGTGCCAGCAGTCCGTGGCTTAACACCATATATTTT.

V is TRBV29-1 and J is TRBJ1-4; D is unclear. V was shortened by 5 bases and J by 4 bases, with 14 bases between the two germline ends. The CDR3 extends over 14 amino acids. Germline V gives CDR1 SQVTM, CDR2 ANQGSEA. The DNA for the CDR3 is TGCAGCGTTAGTGAGGTCGGGTGTAATGAAAAACTGTTTTTT. This sequence encodes CSVSEVGCNEKLFF. Supplemented by reference TRBV29-1 and TRBJ1-4, the full variable domain reads SAVISQKPSRDICQRGTSLTIQCQVDSQVTMMFWYRQQPGQSLTLIATANQGSEATYESGFVIDKFPISRPNLTFSTLTVSNMSPEDSSIYLCSVSEVGCNEKLFFGSGTQLSVL.

The chain links TRBV28 to TRBJ1-4, with D maybe TRBD1 (5 bases). Deletions cut 4 bases from V and 4 bases from J, with 10 bases between. The CDR3 has 14 residues. CDR1 and CDR2 (germline): MDHEN, SYDVKM. The CDR3 here is CASSSGGDNEKLFF. DNA of the CDR3: TGTGCCAGCAGTTCCGGAGGGGATAATGAAAAACTGTTTTTT.

The chain uses TRBV27 and TRBJ2-2; maybe TRBD2 (6 bases). V lost 10 bases and J 5 bases, leaving 20 bases between the germline ends. There are 15 residues in the CDR3. Germline assignment: CDR1 MNHEY and CDR2 SMNVEV (reference sequence). The CDR3: CATQPRGSGTGELFF. The CDR3 coding sequence is TGTGCCACGCAGCCACGGGGGTCTGGAACCGGGGAGCTGTTTTTT.

The chain is built from TRBV2 and TRBJ2-1; 15 positions match TRBD2. Trimming cost V 9 bases and J 3 bases; bases outside gene matches: 15. Germline V lookup: CDR1 SNHLY, CDR2 FYNNEI. The CDR3 totals 19 residues. For the CDR3, the DNA is TGTGCCAGTCCGCACAGGACTAGCGGGAGGGCTAGGGACTACAATGAGCAGTTCTTC. It translates to CASPHRTSGRARDYNEQFF. The full variable domain, in which reference TRBV2 and TRBJ2-1 provide the parts outside the CDR3, is EPEVTQTPSHQVTQMGQEVILRCVPISNHLYFYWYRQILGQKVEFLVSFYNNEISEKSEIFDDQFSVERPDGSNFTLKIRSTKLEDSAMYFCASPHRTSGRARDYNEQFFGPGTRLTVL.

This chain uses TRBV12-2 with TRBJ2-2; TRBD1, the table's D call, lacks a check against the DNA. TRBV12-2 is a recognized pseudogene. CDR3 length: 17 residues. CDR3 sequence (DNA): TGTGCAAGTCGCTTACCGGGACAGGGACCGAACACCGGGGAGCTGTTTTTT. Its protein product is CASRLPGQGPNTGELFF.